This T cell receptor (beta chain) is from a study of CD8 T cells in ankylosing spondylitis. Study outcomes and limitations: Ankylosing spondylitis blood seemed to carry a telltale TCR beta motif made of several highly homologous variants. Significant enrichment of disease-linked clones was reported in matched ankylosing spondylitis synovial fluid.

TCRdb re-derived calls from the 5' RACE reads in MiXCR, one entry per CDR3 protein. The sample has a few hundred thousand distinct CDR3 sequences; about 20% are singletons. In the case of this clonotype: Its specificity is not known.

The CDR3 totals 13 residues. Deletions cut 7 bases from V and 2 bases from J, with 14 bases between. Germline V gene data show CDR1 as SQVTM and CDR2 as ANQGSEA. The receptor was derived from a male donor with ankylosing spondylitis. The chain uses TRBV29-1 and TRBJ1-2; no reliable D call. The sequencing sample was made of blood, either unsorted or a sorted T cell fraction (not recorded which). CDR3 in DNA: TGCAGCGCCCGAGAGGCCGCGAACTATGGCTACACCTTC. Amino acid sequence: CSAREAANYGYTF.